The 7 T cell receptor beta chains below come from one sample, sequenced in a study of blood T cell repertoires in COVID-19. Measured with immunoSEQ multiplex PCR; TCRdb has only the in-frame clones, and not every one. The sample has around 200,000 clones; about 90% are singletons. The sequencing sample was made of PBMCs or T cells enriched from blood (not recorded which). The receptor source for this set is a young man who had recovered from COVID-19.

This clone was seen just once. This chain uses TRBV30 with TRBJ1-4, with 8 bases identical to TRBD1. With V trimmed by 3 bases and J by 5 bases, 8 bases remained unmatched. Germline V lookup: CDR1 GTSNPN, CDR2 SVGIG (reference sequence). The CDR3 covers 15 residues. CDR3 in DNA: TGTGCCTGGAGCCCCCGGACAGGGACGAATGAAAAACTGTTTTTT. Its protein is CAWSPRTGTNEKLFF. Combining the CDR3 with reference TRBV30 and TRBJ1-4 gives the whole variable domain SQTIHQWPATLVQPVGSPLSLECTVEGTSNPNLYWYRQAAGRGLQLLFYSVGIGQISSEVPQNLSASRPQDRQFILSSKKLLLSDSGFYLCAWSPRTGTNEKLFFGSGTQLSVL.

V and J are TRBV11-2 and TRBJ1-3; unclear D gene. The germline V gene encodes CDR1 SGHAT and CDR2 FQNNGV. V was clipped by 1 base and J by 0 bases, with 10 bases between them. CDR3 length: 16 amino acids. CDR3 nucleotides: TGTGCCAGCAGCTTAGGGGCAGTGAGCTCTGGAAACACCATATATTTT. This translates into CASSLGAVSSGNTIYF.

This chain connects TRBV4-3 to TRBJ1-4; no reliable D call. CDR3 length equals 14 residues. V shed 4 bases and J shed 8 bases, with 14 bases lying between them. The germline V gene encodes CDR1 LGHNA and CDR2 YSLEER. The CDR3 sequence: CASSPYSAGEKLFF. The DNA of the CDR3 is TGCGCCAGCAGCCCCTACAGCGCGGGGGAAAAACTGTTTTTT.

The chain uses TRBV25-1 and TRBJ2-7, with a weak D call TRBD2 (5 bases). Germline V CDR1 and CDR2: MGHDK, SYGVNS. V was trimmed by 1 base and J by 4 bases, leaving 11 bases between them. The CDR3 covers 14 residues. This CDR3 reads CASSESSGRYEQYF. The CDR3 DNA sequence: TGTGCCAGCAGTGAATCAAGCGGAAGGTACGAGCAGTACTTC.

V usage is TRBV30 and J usage is TRBJ2-2; 9 nucleotides line up with TRBD2. The CDR3 runs to 14 residues. V lost 0 bases to trimming and J lost 6 bases; unmatched junction nucleotides: 2. Germline V gene data show CDR1 as GTSNPN and CDR2 as SVGIG (reference sequence). The CDR3 is CAWSVGLASGELFF. DNA of the CDR3: TGTGCCTGGAGTGTAGGACTAGCGTCCGGGGAGCTGTTTTTT.

V gene TRBV2 combines with J gene TRBJ1-1; perhaps TRBD1 as D (5 bases). The V gene lost 4 bases and the J gene lost 3 bases, with 9 bases spanning the gap. The length of the CDR3 is 13 residues. Germline V gene sequence: CDR1 SNHLY, CDR2 FYNNEI. The DNA for the CDR3 is TGTGCCAGCAGTGCAGGGTGGGACACTGAAGCTTTCTTT. Its translation: CASSAGWDTEAFF.

The chain uses TRBV3-1 (or the pseudogene TRBV3-2) and TRBJ1-2, with TRBD1 as a possible D gene (6 bases). V lost 4 bases to trimming and J lost 1 base, with 10 bases between them. Germline loops: CDR1 LGHDT, CDR2 YNNKEL (reference sequence). CDR3 length: 14 residues. The CDR3 loop is CASSPGQFNYGYTF. The CDR3 DNA follows: TGTGCCAGCAGCCCCGGACAGTTTAACTATGGCTACACCTTC.